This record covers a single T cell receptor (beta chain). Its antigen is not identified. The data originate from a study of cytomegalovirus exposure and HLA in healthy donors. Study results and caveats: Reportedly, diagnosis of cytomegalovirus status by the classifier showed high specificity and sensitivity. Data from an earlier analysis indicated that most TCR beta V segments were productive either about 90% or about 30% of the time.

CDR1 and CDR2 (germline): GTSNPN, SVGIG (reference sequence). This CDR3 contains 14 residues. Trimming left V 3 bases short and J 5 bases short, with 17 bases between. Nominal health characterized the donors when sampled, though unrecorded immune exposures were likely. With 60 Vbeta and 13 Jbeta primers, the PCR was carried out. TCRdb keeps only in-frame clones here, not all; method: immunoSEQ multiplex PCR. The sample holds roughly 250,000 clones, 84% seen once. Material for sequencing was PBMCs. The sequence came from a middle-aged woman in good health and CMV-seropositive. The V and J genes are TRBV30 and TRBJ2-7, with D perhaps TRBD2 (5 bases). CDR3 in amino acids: CAWSAALDLDEQYF. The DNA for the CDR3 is TGTGCCTGGAGCGCCGCACTAGACCTGGACGAGCAGTACTTC.